Below, one TCR beta chain is given with its context. This entry is derived from a study of control samples from healthy donors and cancer patients. TCRdb's table, derived via immunoSEQ multiplex PCR, lists solely in-frame clones and lacks some. This sample has 75,000 to 90,000 clones; approximately 88% occur once, and the top ten carry roughly a tenth. The V end was cut by 9 bases, the J end by 0 bases, with 15 bases between. This CDR3 region has 15 residues. Germline CDR1 is LNHDA and CDR2 is SQIVND (reference sequence). The TCR originated in a woman aged 45-65 years with colorectal cancer. This sequence joins TRBV19 and TRBJ1-5; D is uncertain. The sample consisted of PBMCs. The CDR3 is CASAPGILSNQPQHF. CDR3 DNA: TGTGCCAGCGCGCCGGGAATCCTTAGCAATCAGCCCCAGCATTTT.